Presented here are 15 T cell receptor beta chains from one specimen sequenced in a study of blood T cell repertoires in COVID-19. The repertoire was sequenced with immunoSEQ multiplex PCR; TCRdb's copy has only in-frame clones and lacks some. The data show 100,000 to 150,000 clones, over 80% seen once. The sequenced sample consisted of peripheral blood. The receptors come from a man aged 35-49 years with active or convalescent COVID-19.

This chain joins TRBV2 and TRBJ1-5; 8 nucleotides align to TRBD1. After removal of 2 bases from V and 6 bases from J, the junction contained 6 bases not matched to a gene. Germline lookup yields CDR1 SNHLY and CDR2 FYNNEI. The CDR3 consists of 15 residues. The CDR3 DNA reads as TGTGCCAGCAGTGAAACGAGAACAGGGGGTCAGCCCCAGCATTTT. This gives the protein CASSETRTGGQPQHF.

The rearrangement uses TRBV10-3 and TRBJ2-7; 10 bases fit TRBD2. J lost 5 bases, V lost 0 bases, and 7 bases had no gene match. There are 16 residues in the CDR3. Germline V CDR1 and CDR2: ENHRY, SYGVKD. The CDR3 coding sequence is TGTGCCATCAGTGAGTCTAAAAGCGGGGGGGCCCACGAGCAGTACTTC. It specifies CAISESKSGGAHEQYF.

The chain joins TRBV6-6 to TRBJ1-5; D might be TRBD1 (6 bases). Trimming shortened V by 0 bases and J by 6 bases, and 15 bases separated the two germline ends. CDR1 and CDR2 (germline): MNHNY, SVGAGI (reference sequence). The CDR3 loop spans 16 amino acids. The CDR3 here is CASSYSPGTKGQPQHF. CDR3 in DNA: TGTGCCAGCAGTTACTCACCCGGGACAAAAGGTCAGCCCCAGCATTTT.

V is TRBV19 and J is TRBJ2-7; 12 bases align to TRBD2. This CDR3 contains 15 residues. Germline V gene sequence: CDR1 LNHDA, CDR2 SQIVND (reference sequence). The ends lost 2 bases at V and 4 bases at J; junction bases unmatched: 3. The chain's CDR3 is CASSILAGGRYEQYF. The CDR3, as DNA: TGTGCCAGTAGTATACTAGCGGGGGGGCGTTACGAGCAGTACTTC.

The chain's CDR3 is CASSPRLAAATGELFF. CDR3 coding DNA: TGTGCCAGCAGCCCCAGACTAGCCGCAGCGACCGGGGAGCTGTTTTTT. The chain recombines TRBV9 with TRBJ2-2, with 7 bases matching TRBD2. This CDR3 spans 16 amino acids. Germline trimming cut 4 bases from V and 5 bases from J; bases unmatched to any gene: 11. CDR1 is SGDLS, CDR2 YYNGEE, per germline.

The V call is TRBV5-5, the J call TRBJ2-7; the match to TRBD1 covers 11 bases. Trimming took 5 bases from V and 6 from J; bases not matched to a gene: 13. The CDR3 runs 16 residues. In germline, CDR1 is SGHKS, CDR2 YYEKEE (reference sequence). Written as DNA, the CDR3 is TGTGCCAGCAGGGCTTCCGGGACAGGGGGAGTTAGCGAGCAGTACTTC. Translation: CASRASGTGGVSEQYF.

The chain uses TRBV20-1 and TRBJ2-1; maybe TRBD2 (5 bases). The V and J ends lost 6 bases and 10 bases respectively, with 10 bases between them. CDR3 length: 10 residues. From germline, CDR1 is DFQATT and CDR2 SNEGSKA (reference sequence). The CDR3 loop reads CSAPRGEQFF. In nucleotides, the CDR3 is TGCAGTGCCCCCCGGGGAGAGCAGTTCTTC.

This chain links TRBV10-3 with TRBJ2-1; possible D gene TRBD2, 5 bases. The CDR3 extends over 12 amino acids. CDR1 and CDR2 from the germline V gene are ENHRY and SYGVKD. Between the trimmed V and J ends, which lost 0 bases and 8 bases, there was a span of 5 bases. The CDR3 loop is CAISESRDEQFF. CDR3 nucleotide sequence: TGTGCCATCAGTGAGTCGAGGGATGAGCAGTTCTTC.

This clone was counted only a few times. J is TRBJ1-5 and V is TRBV19, with D possibly TRBD1 on 5 matching bases. The CDR3 runs to 16 residues. Trimming took off 5 bases at V and 3 bases at J, with 17 bases between the two ends. Germline V gene lookup returns CDR1 LNHDA and CDR2 SQIVND (reference sequence). The DNA of the CDR3 is TGTGCCAGTAGTCGAATGACAGACACTAACAATCAGCCCCAGCATTTT. Encoded protein: CASSRMTDTNNQPQHF. Full variable domain (rest looked up from reference TRBV19 and TRBJ1-5): DGGITQSPKYLFRKEGQNVTLSCEQNLNHDAMYWYRQDPGQGLRLIYYSQIVNDFQKGDIAEGYSVSREKKESFPLTVTSAQKNPTAFYLCASSRMTDTNNQPQHFGDGTRLSIL.

J is TRBJ2-3 and V is TRBV7-9; D call uncertain. Germline V gene sequence: CDR1 SEHNR, CDR2 FQNEAQ (reference sequence). Trimming pared 7 bases from V and 4 bases from J, leaving 12 bases between. The CDR3 totals 13 residues. The CDR3 loop reads CASTTPSADTQYF. CDR3 nucleotides: TGTGCCAGCACTACCCCCTCGGCAGATACGCAGTATTTT.

This clone was detected a few times. V gene TRBV13 combines with J gene TRBJ1-1, with 9 bases lining up with TRBD1. Germline CDR1 and CDR2: PRHDT and FYEKMQ (reference sequence). This CDR3 is built from 15 residues. V gave up 5 bases and J gave up 5 bases; unmatched junction bases: 9. DNA of the CDR3: TGTGCCAGCAGCGAGGTAACAGGGGGCAGGACTGAAGCTTTCTTT. Its protein product is CASSEVTGGRTEAFF.

This chain uses TRBV10-2 with TRBJ2-7; 11 bases map to TRBD2. The CDR3 runs 13 residues. Looked up from germline, CDR1 is WSHSY and CDR2 is SAAADI. V lost 6 bases and J lost 4; bases outside the gene matches: 2. CDR3 region: CASRTSGDYEQYF. The CDR3 nucleotides are TGCGCCAGCAGGACTAGCGGGGATTACGAGCAGTACTTC.

The sample holds a few counts of this clone. This chain joins TRBV9 and TRBJ2-1, with TRBD2 matching 14 bases. V gave up 4 bases and J gave up 8 bases; unmatched junction bases: 5. This CDR3 spans 15 amino acids. The germline V gene has CDR1 SGDLS and CDR2 YYNGEE. CDR3 bases: TGTGCCAGCAGCATCCGGACTAGCGGGGGGCATGAGCAGTTCTTC. It is translated as CASSIRTSGGHEQFF.

This chain uses TRBV18 with TRBJ1-5; D might be TRBD1 (5 bases). CDR1 KGHSH and CDR2 LQKENI come from the germline V gene. CDR3 length: 17 residues. Trimming took off 3 bases at V and 6 bases at J, with 21 bases between the two ends. CDR3: CASSPNTGTQIAQPQHF. The CDR3, as DNA: TGTGCCAGCTCACCTAATACCGGGACTCAAATTGCTCAGCCCCAGCATTTT.

The chain joins TRBV5-1 to TRBJ2-3; 7 positions agree with TRBD1. The CDR3 spans 16 residues. The J segment lost 2 bases and the V segment lost 4 bases, leaving 10 bases of the junction unmatched. CDR1 is SGHRS, CDR2 YFSETQ, per germline. CDR3 residues: CASSDLPGQPTDTQYF. In nucleotides, the CDR3 is TGCGCCAGCAGCGATCTTCCGGGACAGCCCACAGATACGCAGTATTTT.